This entry lists 18 T cell receptor beta chains sequenced from one sample in a study of blood T cell repertoires in COVID-19. Here immunoSEQ multiplex PCR was the method, and the copy in TCRdb shows in-frame clones only, minus some. The table includes 350,000 to 500,000 clones, around nine tenths detected once. Specimen: PBMCs or T cells enriched from blood (not recorded which). The receptors come from a woman between 18 and 29 years old who had been exposed to COVID-19.

The rearrangement links TRBV18 to TRBJ2-3; the match to TRBD1 covers 7 bases. With 4 bases clipped from V and 1 base from J, the junction kept 2 bases outside the gene matches. The CDR3 runs 14 residues. Per germline, CDR1 KGHSH and CDR2 LQKENI. CDR3 amino acids: CASSLDRGTDTQYF. CDR3 sequence (DNA): TGTGCCAGCTCACTAGACAGGGGCACAGATACGCAGTATTTT.

This chain uses TRBV5-1 with TRBJ2-1; TRBD2 matches 7 bases. V shed 0 bases, J shed 1 base, and the junction held 4 bases outside the gene matches. The CDR3 spans 16 residues. CDR1 SGHRS and CDR2 YFSETQ come from the germline V gene. CDR3: CASSLGGGRSYNEQFF. The CDR3 region has the DNA TGCGCCAGCAGCTTGGGAGGCGGGAGATCCTACAATGAGCAGTTCTTC.

V is TRBV20-1 and J is TRBJ1-5; 9 bases map to TRBD1. This CDR3 has 14 amino acids. With 3 bases clipped from V and 7 bases from J, the junction kept 7 bases outside the gene matches. Germline V gene data show CDR1 as DFQATT and CDR2 as SNEGSKA (reference sequence). The CDR3 nucleotides are TGCAGTGCTAGTGAGACAGGGGGAGGGCAGCCCCAGCATTTT. The encoded protein is CSASETGGGQPQHF.

CDR3 coding DNA: TGTGCCAGCGCCCCCGGGACAGGGGTGGGCAATGAGCAGTTCTTC. Protein product: CASAPGTGVGNEQFF. The chain uses TRBV7-9 and TRBJ2-1, with 10 bases that match TRBD1. The V segment lost 8 bases and the J segment 6 bases; nucleotides outside the gene matches: 10. Germline CDR1 and CDR2: SEHNR and FQNEAQ (reference sequence). This CDR3 region has 15 residues.

The rearrangement links TRBV3-1 (or the pseudogene TRBV3-2) to TRBJ1-4; 8 bases align to TRBD1. J was trimmed by 8 bases and V by 2 bases; bases with no gene match: 4. Germline V gene lookup returns CDR1 LGHDT and CDR2 YNNKEL (reference sequence). The CDR3 has 14 amino acids. The CDR3 spells CASSQNRGREKLFF. The CDR3 DNA follows: TGTGCCAGCAGCCAAAACAGGGGGAGAGAAAAACTGTTTTTT.

The rearrangement uses TRBV18 and TRBJ2-2; 8 bases line up with TRBD2. This CDR3 spans 17 amino acids. After removal of 0 bases from V and 6 bases from J, the junction contained 9 bases not matched to a gene. CDR1 KGHSH and CDR2 LQKENI come from the germline V gene. Written as DNA, the CDR3 is TGTGCCAGCTCACCACCAGGAGCGGGAGCCGGCGCCGGGGAGCTGTTTTTT. Amino acid sequence: CASSPPGAGAGAGELFF.

The chain combines TRBV7-2 with TRBJ1-1; D gene ambiguous. CDR3 length: 14 residues. The V gene's germline CDR1 is SGHTA and CDR2 FQGNSA. V lost 5 bases and J 1 base, leaving 11 bases between the germline ends. CDR3 loop: CASSQRAANTEAFF. As DNA, the CDR3 is TGTGCCAGCAGCCAGAGGGCCGCGAACACTGAAGCTTTCTTT.

The J gene is TRBJ2-4, the V gene TRBV4-1; TRBD2 is a possible D gene (6 bases). This CDR3 region has 15 residues. V shed 4 bases and J shed 6 bases, with 16 bases lying between them. CDR1 MGHRA and CDR2 YSYEKL come from the germline V gene. CDR3: CASSPSGSGSNIQYF. The CDR3 region has the DNA TGCGCCAGCAGCCCTTCCGGGAGCGGTTCAAACATTCAGTACTTC.

This rearrangement joins TRBV10-1 to TRBJ2-7; weak D call: TRBD2 (5 bases). Deletions cut 3 bases from V and 1 base from J, with 13 bases between. This CDR3 has 15 residues. Germline lookup yields CDR1 WNHNN and CDR2 SYGVQD (reference sequence). Here the CDR3 DNA reads TGCGCCAGCAGTGATTCGGCGGGCCCATCCTACGAGCAGTACTTC. It specifies CASSDSAGPSYEQYF.

This chain connects TRBV9 to TRBJ2-5; TRBD2 might be the D (6 bases). CDR1 and CDR2 (germline): SGDLS, YYNGEE. Deletions cut 5 bases from V and 1 base from J, with 12 bases between. This CDR3 is 14 amino acids long. This chain's CDR3 is CASSRGGTQETQYF. The CDR3 DNA sequence: TGTGCCAGCAGTCGGGGCGGGACCCAAGAGACCCAGTACTTC.

The chain links TRBV20-1 to TRBJ2-1, with 9 positions matching TRBD2. This CDR3 spans 16 amino acids. V lost 3 bases and J lost 8; bases outside the gene matches: 14. CDR1 and CDR2 (germline): DFQATT, SNEGSKA (reference sequence). CDR3 DNA: TGCAGTGCTAGTACCCCCTTGGGCGGGGGGGCCGATGAGCAGTTCTTC. Its translation is CSASTPLGGGADEQFF.

The CDR3 nucleotides are TGTGCCAGCAGCTTACTCAGTACGGGAACGTACGAGCAGTACTTC. It translates to CASSLLSTGTYEQYF. This chain connects TRBV7-2 to TRBJ2-7, with D possibly TRBD2 on 5 matching bases. There are 15 residues in the CDR3. Trimming shortened V by 2 bases and J by 4 bases, and 15 bases separated the two germline ends. Germline V CDR1 and CDR2: SGHTA, FQGNSA.

The chain recombines TRBV27 with TRBJ2-7; 9 bases fit TRBD2. V lost 2 bases to trimming and J lost 2 bases; unmatched junction nucleotides: 4. The germline V gene encodes CDR1 MNHEY and CDR2 SMNVEV (reference sequence). This CDR3 has 15 amino acids. As DNA, the CDR3 is TGTGCCAGCAGTTTAGCCCTAGCGGGGACCTACGAGCAGTACTTC. Its protein product is CASSLALAGTYEQYF.

On this clone itself: One junction end does not reproduce the germline sequence, and a read error may be involved. This sequence joins TRBV4-1 and TRBJ1-4, with TRBD1 matching over 8 bases. The CDR3 has 13 residues. Germline V gene lookup returns CDR1 MGHRA and CDR2 YSYEKL. The DNA for the CDR3 is TGCGCCAGCAGCCCACGTGGACAGGGAGGTTGCATTTTT. This encodes CASSPRGQGGCIF.

This clone came up a few times. The V call is TRBV19, the J call TRBJ1-1; 7 nucleotides line up with TRBD1. The CDR3 is made up of 14 amino acids. Germline trimming cut 7 bases from V and 1 base from J; bases unmatched to any gene: 6. Per germline, CDR1 LNHDA and CDR2 SQIVND (reference sequence). CDR3 DNA: TGTGCCAGTATTTGGGACAGCGAGAACACTGAAGCTTTCTTT. This codes for CASIWDSENTEAFF.

CDR3 DNA: TGTGCCAGCAGCTTACTAGCGGGGGGGCCCTACAATGAGCAGTTCTTC. Protein sequence: CASSLLAGGPYNEQFF. V is TRBV7-3 and J is TRBJ2-1, with 12 bases that match TRBD2. Germline V CDR1 and CDR2: SGHTA, FQGTGA. The CDR3 is made up of 16 amino acids. V shed 2 bases and J 2 bases; nucleotides not matched to a gene: 1. Combining the CDR3 with reference TRBV7-3 and TRBJ2-1 gives the whole variable domain GAGVSQTPSNKVTEKGKYVELRCDPISGHTALYWYRQSLGQGPEFLIYFQGTGAADDSGLPNDRFFAVRPEGSVSTLKIQRTERGDSAVYLCASSLLAGGPYNEQFFGPGTRLTVL.

The rearrangement links TRBV28 to TRBJ1-5, with D possibly TRBD1 on 6 matching bases. The germline V gene encodes CDR1 MDHEN and CDR2 SYDVKM. With 2 bases removed from V and 7 bases from J, the gap between germline ends came to 15 bases. This CDR3 contains 15 residues. CDR3 bases: TGTGCCAGCAGTTTAGGGCACAGGGTCGGGCAGCCCCAGCATTTT. Its translation is CASSLGHRVGQPQHF.

This chain joins TRBV6-5 and TRBJ2-7; D may be TRBD1 (5 bases). Germline CDR1 MNHEY, CDR2 SVGAGI. The CDR3 length is 12 residues. Between the trimmed V and J ends, which lost 6 bases and 1 base, there was a span of 7 bases. CDR3 nucleotides: TGTGCCAGCAGGACAGCTTCCTACGAGCAGTACTTC. Amino acids: CASRTASYEQYF.